This T cell receptor beta chain stems from a study of a mutant IDH1 vaccine in newly diagnosed glioma. Repertoires were generated with immunoSEQ multiplex PCR, while TCRdb's copy carries only in-frame clones and drops some. The table has more than 55,000 clones, around four fifths seen once; the top ten hold about 4%. The time point here: week 35, safety follow-up. The study gave 300 ug of mutant IDH1 20-mer peptide per vaccine dose, with topical imiquimod. Across weeks 1, 3, 5, 7, 11, 15, 19 and 23, patients received a vaccination each time, eight in all. Concerning this clone: What it recognizes is unknown.

From germline, CDR1 is SSHAT and CDR2 FNYEAQ (reference sequence). There are 13 residues in the CDR3. V was cut by 5 bases and J by 8 bases, with 13 bases left in between. The receptor was isolated from a young man with glioma. Sequences were derived from PBMCs, sampled from a glioma patient whose treatment included an IDH1 peptide vaccine. The J gene is TRBJ2-1, the V gene TRBV7-7; D may correspond to TRBD1 or TRBD2 (5 bases each). The CDR3 DNA follows: TGTGCCAGCAGCCCCACTAGGGACGATGAGCAGTTCTTC. Amino acids: CASSPTRDDEQFF.